These 15 T cell receptor beta chains originate from one sample sequenced in a study of blood T cell repertoires in COVID-19. Measured with immunoSEQ multiplex PCR; TCRdb has only the in-frame clones, and not every one. The sample includes roughly 160,000 clones, more than 70% of them seen just once. Material for sequencing was peripheral blood. These receptors were obtained from a woman of 80 years or more with active or convalescent COVID-19.

This chain links TRBV5-1 with TRBJ2-7; 8 nucleotides agree with TRBD1. The germline V gene has CDR1 SGHRS and CDR2 YFSETQ. The CDR3 runs to 14 residues. The V and J ends lost 4 bases and 6 bases, in that order; junction bases with no gene match: 9. The CDR3 protein is CASSADRAQGEQYF. CDR3 sequence (DNA): TGCGCCAGCAGCGCGGACAGGGCACAAGGCGAGCAGTACTTC.

This clone was found a few times. V gene TRBV7-3 combines with J gene TRBJ1-2; weak D call: TRBD1 (5 bases). V was pared by 1 base and J by 4 bases, with 13 bases between. This CDR3 region has 15 residues. Germline V lookup: CDR1 SGHTA, CDR2 FQGTGA. The CDR3 DNA sequence: TGTGCCAGCAGCTTAATCGGGGAGGGGCTCTATGGCTACACCTTC. It yields the protein CASSLIGEGLYGYTF.

The chain couples TRBV6-6 to TRBJ2-7; tentative D call: TRBD2 (6 bases). The CDR3 consists of 14 residues. Germline values: CDR1 MNHNY, CDR2 SVGAGI (reference sequence). Trimming stripped 5 bases from V and 3 bases from J, with 14 bases between. This chain's CDR3 is CASSRRTGDYEQYF. CDR3 DNA: TGTGCCAGCAGTCGTCGGACGGGGGACTACGAGCAGTACTTC.

The V call is TRBV5-5, the J call TRBJ2-4, with 10 bases fitting TRBD2. The trim removed 0 bases at V and 12 bases at J, leaving 12 bases unmatched. The CDR3 sequence is 16 residues long. Germline CDR1 is SGHKS and CDR2 is YYEKEE (reference sequence). The CDR3 coding sequence is TGTGCCAGCAGCTTGGCCCTAGCGGGGGCCATGGGCGGTCAGTACTTC. As protein: CASSLALAGAMGGQYF.

The rearrangement uses TRBV7-8 and TRBJ1-5; D is unclear. The CDR3 spans 13 residues. CDR1 is SGHVS, CDR2 FQNEAQ, per germline. V lost 1 base and J 3 bases, leaving 4 bases between the germline ends. The CDR3 region has the DNA TGTGCCAGCAGCTTAGGTAACAATCAGCCCCAGCATTTT. Translating gives CASSLGNNQPQHF.

The CDR3 spells CASIDRWNTEAFF. CDR3 DNA: TGTGCCAGCATAGACAGGTGGAACACTGAAGCTTTCTTT. V gene TRBV3-1 (or the pseudogene TRBV3-2) combines with J gene TRBJ1-1, with a weak D call TRBD1 (6 bases). V lost 7 bases to trimming and J lost 1 base, with 10 bases between them. This CDR3 is built from 13 residues. CDR1 is LGHDT and CDR2 is YNNKEL in the germline V gene (reference sequence).

This rearrangement joins TRBV6-1 to TRBJ2-7; D uncertain. CDR3 length: 14 residues. Trimming took off 2 bases at V and 3 bases at J, with 11 bases between the two ends. The germline gives CDR1 MNHNS, CDR2 SASEGT. The CDR3: CASSETAGFYEQYF. The CDR3 bases are TGTGCCAGCAGTGAAACAGCAGGATTCTACGAGCAGTACTTC.

V gene TRBV9 combines with J gene TRBJ2-2, with D tentatively TRBD2 (5 bases). Germline lookup yields CDR1 SGDLS and CDR2 YYNGEE. V shed 0 bases and J shed 0 bases, with 9 bases lying between them. This CDR3 comprises 16 residues. The CDR3 region is CASSVEVGANTGELFF. DNA for the CDR3: TGTGCCAGCAGCGTAGAGGTGGGAGCGAACACCGGGGAGCTGTTTTTT.

A remark on this clone: The identical CDR3 is also encoded by other nucleotide sequences in the sample. This sequence joins TRBV5-1 and TRBJ1-2, with 8 nucleotides matching TRBD1. CDR3 length equals 14 residues. Trimming removed 0 bases from V and 2 bases from J; junction bases left unmatched: 0. CDR1 SGHRS and CDR2 YFSETQ come from the germline V gene. The CDR3 bases are TGCGCCAGCAGCTTGGGACAGGGGAACTATGGCTACACCTTC. The encoded protein is CASSLGQGNYGYTF.

The rearrangement links TRBV19 to TRBJ2-1; the match to TRBD2 covers 12 bases. V shed 1 base and J 2 bases; nucleotides not matched to a gene: 9. This CDR3 spans 19 amino acids. Germline-derived CDR1 and CDR2 are LNHDA and SQIVND (reference sequence). The CDR3 here is CASSIGPSGRVRPYNEQFF. Written as DNA, the CDR3 is TGTGCCAGTAGTATAGGTCCTAGCGGGAGGGTTAGGCCCTACAATGAGCAGTTCTTC.

Concerning this clone itself: An end of the junction does not agree with germline; a read error may underlie this. The chain combines TRBV7-7 with TRBJ2-3, with TRBD2 matching over 15 bases. This CDR3 is 19 amino acids long. Germline V gene data show CDR1 as SSHAT and CDR2 as FNYEAQ (reference sequence). In DNA form, the CDR3 reads TGTGCTAGCAGCTTAGACCTCGGACTAGCGGGGGGGTTCACAGATACGCAGTATTTT. Translation: CASSLDLGLAGGFTDTQYF.

The J gene is TRBJ2-2, the V gene TRBV30; weak D call: TRBD2 (6 bases). This CDR3 has 15 amino acids. Trimming stripped 1 base from V and 4 bases from J, with 13 bases between. The V gene's germline CDR1 is GTSNPN and CDR2 SVGIG (reference sequence). The CDR3 region is CAWSGLGGSTGELFF. CDR3 DNA sequence: TGTGCCTGGAGTGGTCTCGGAGGGAGCACCGGGGAGCTGTTTTTT. The whole variable domain, remainder taken from reference TRBV30 and TRBJ2-2, is SQTIHQWPATLVQPVGSPLSLECTVEGTSNPNLYWYRQAAGRGLQLLFYSVGIGQISSEVPQNLSASRPQDRQFILSSKKLLLSDSGFYLCAWSGLGGSTGELFFGEGSRLTVL.

This clone was observed a handful of times. This chain links TRBV19 with TRBJ1-5; no firm D call. The CDR3 runs 12 residues. The V gene lost 5 bases and the J gene lost 3 bases, with 5 bases spanning the gap. Germline V gene data show CDR1 as LNHDA and CDR2 as SQIVND (reference sequence). The CDR3 region is CASSFVNQPQHF. CDR3 in DNA: TGTGCCAGTAGTTTCGTCAATCAGCCCCAGCATTTT.

The rearrangement links TRBV9 to TRBJ1-1; maybe TRBD1 (5 bases). The V end lost 4 bases, the J end lost 4 bases, and 14 bases lay between the germline ends. The V gene's germline CDR1 is SGDLS and CDR2 YYNGEE. This CDR3 is 14 amino acids long. CDR3: CASSFGEQVTEAFF. Written as DNA, the CDR3 is TGTGCCAGCAGCTTCGGAGAACAGGTCACTGAAGCTTTCTTT.

Only a few counts were recorded for this clone. This chain connects TRBV19 to TRBJ2-2; 7 bases line up with TRBD2. The V gene end was trimmed by 2 bases and the J gene end by 4 bases; junction bases not matched to a gene: 4. The germline gives CDR1 LNHDA, CDR2 SQIVND (reference sequence). The CDR3 consists of 15 residues. The CDR3 loop is CASSIFGRLTGELFF. For the CDR3, the DNA is TGTGCCAGTAGTATATTCGGGAGGCTCACCGGGGAGCTGTTTTTT.